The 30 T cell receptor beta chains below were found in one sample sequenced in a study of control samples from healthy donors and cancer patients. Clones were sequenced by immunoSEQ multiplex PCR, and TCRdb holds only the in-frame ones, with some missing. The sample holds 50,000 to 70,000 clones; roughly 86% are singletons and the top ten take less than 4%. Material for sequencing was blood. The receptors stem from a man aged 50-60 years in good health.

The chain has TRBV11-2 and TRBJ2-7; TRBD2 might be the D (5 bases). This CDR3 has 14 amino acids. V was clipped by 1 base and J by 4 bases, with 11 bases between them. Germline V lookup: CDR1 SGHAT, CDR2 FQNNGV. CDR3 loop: CASSLGGSTYEQYF. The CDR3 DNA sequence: TGTGCCAGCAGCTTAGGTGGGAGCACGTACGAGCAGTACTTC.

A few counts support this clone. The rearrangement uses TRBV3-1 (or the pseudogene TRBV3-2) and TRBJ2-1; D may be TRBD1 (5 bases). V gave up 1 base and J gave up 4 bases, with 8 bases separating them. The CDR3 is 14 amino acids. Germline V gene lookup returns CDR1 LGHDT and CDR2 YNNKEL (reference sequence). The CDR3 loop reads CASSQARQYNEQFF. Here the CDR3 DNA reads TGTGCCAGCAGCCAAGCCAGACAGTACAATGAGCAGTTCTTC.

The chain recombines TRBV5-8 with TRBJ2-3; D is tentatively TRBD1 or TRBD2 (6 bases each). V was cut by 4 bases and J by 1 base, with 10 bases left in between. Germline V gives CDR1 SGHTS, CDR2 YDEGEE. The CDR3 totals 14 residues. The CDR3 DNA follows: TGTGCCAGCAGCCGGGGGCTTGGCACAGATACGCAGTATTTT. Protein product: CASSRGLGTDTQYF.

This CDR3 reads CASSYYRDSGELFF. The DNA for the CDR3 is TGTGCCAGCAGTTACTACCGGGACAGCGGGGAGCTGTTTTTT. V usage is TRBV6-2 or TRBV6-3 and J usage is TRBJ2-2, with TRBD1 matching 7 bases. Trimming took 1 base from V and 7 from J; bases not matched to a gene: 3. The germline CDR1 and CDR2 sequences are MNHEY and SVGEGT. This CDR3 has 14 amino acids.

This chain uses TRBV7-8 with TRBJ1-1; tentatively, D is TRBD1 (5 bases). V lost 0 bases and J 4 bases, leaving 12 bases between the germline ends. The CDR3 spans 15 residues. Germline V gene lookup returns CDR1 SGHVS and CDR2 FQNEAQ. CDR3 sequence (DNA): TGTGCCAGCAGCTTAGCGAGAGCAGGGAGCACTGAAGCTTTCTTT. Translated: CASSLARAGSTEAFF.

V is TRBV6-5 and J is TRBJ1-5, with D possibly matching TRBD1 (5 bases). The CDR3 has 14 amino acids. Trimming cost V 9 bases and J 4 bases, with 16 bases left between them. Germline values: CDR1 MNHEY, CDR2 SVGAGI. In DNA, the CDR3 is TGTGCCAGTGTAGAGTGGGCAGGGAATCAGCCCCAGCATTTT. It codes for CASVEWAGNQPQHF.

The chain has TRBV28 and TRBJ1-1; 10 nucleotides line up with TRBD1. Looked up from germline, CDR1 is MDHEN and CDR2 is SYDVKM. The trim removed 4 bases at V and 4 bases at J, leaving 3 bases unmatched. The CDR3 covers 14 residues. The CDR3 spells CASSSRTGGTEAFF. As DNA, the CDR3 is TGTGCCAGCAGTTCGAGGACAGGGGGCACTGAAGCTTTCTTT.

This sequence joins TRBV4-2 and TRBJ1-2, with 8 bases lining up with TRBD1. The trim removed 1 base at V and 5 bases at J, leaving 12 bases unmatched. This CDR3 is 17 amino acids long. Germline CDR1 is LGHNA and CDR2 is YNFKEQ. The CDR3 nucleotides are TGTGCCAGCAGCCAAGGCTCGGGACAGGAGTCAATTTATGGCTACACCTTC. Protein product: CASSQGSGQESIYGYTF.

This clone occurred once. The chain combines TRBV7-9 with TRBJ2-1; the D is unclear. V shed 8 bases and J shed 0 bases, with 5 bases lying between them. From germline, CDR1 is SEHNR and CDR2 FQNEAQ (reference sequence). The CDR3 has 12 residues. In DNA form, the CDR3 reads TGTGCCAGCCGGAGCTCCTACAATGAGCAGTTCTTC. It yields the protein CASRSSYNEQFF.

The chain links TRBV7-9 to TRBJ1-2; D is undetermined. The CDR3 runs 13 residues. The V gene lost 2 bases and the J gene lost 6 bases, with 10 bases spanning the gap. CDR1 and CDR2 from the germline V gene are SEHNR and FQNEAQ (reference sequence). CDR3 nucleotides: TGTGCCAGCAGCTTATTCGGCGCGGATGGCTACACCTTC. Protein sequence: CASSLFGADGYTF.

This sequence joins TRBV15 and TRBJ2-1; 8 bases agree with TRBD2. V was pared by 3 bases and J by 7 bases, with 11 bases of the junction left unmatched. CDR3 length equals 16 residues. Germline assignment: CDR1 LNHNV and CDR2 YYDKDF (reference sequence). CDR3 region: CATSRGLEVGGNEQFF. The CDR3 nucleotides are TGTGCCACCAGCAGGGGACTAGAAGTCGGGGGGAATGAGCAGTTCTTC.

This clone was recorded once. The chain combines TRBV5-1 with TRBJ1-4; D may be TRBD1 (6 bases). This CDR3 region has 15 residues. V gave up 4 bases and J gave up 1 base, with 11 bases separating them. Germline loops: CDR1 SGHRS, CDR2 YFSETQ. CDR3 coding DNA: TGCGCCAGCAGCCTCCTACAGGGAACTAATGAAAAACTGTTTTTT. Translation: CASSLLQGTNEKLFF. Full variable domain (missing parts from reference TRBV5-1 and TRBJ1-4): KAGVTQTPRYLIKTRGQQVTLSCSPISGHRSVSWYQQTPGQGLQFLFEYFSETQRNKGNFPGRFSGRQFSNSRSEMNVSTLELGDSALYLCASSLLQGTNEKLFFGSGTQLSVL.

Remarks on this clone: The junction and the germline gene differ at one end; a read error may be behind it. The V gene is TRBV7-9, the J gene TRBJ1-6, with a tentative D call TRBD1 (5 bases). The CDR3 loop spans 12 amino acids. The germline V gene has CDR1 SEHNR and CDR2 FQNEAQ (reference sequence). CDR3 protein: CASSPGPERISF. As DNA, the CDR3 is TGTGCCAGCAGCCCGGGACCGGAGCGTATATCCTTT.

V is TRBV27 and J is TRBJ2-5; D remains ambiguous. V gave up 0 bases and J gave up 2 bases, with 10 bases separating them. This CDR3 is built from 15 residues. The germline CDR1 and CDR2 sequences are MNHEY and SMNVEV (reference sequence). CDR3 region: CASSLSVLLQETQYF. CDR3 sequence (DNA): TGTGCCAGCAGTTTATCGGTCCTCCTACAAGAGACCCAGTACTTC.

The CDR3 region has the DNA TGTGCCAGCAGCTTAATGAGGGCAGGGGCCTACAATGAGCAGTTCTTC. It yields the protein CASSLMRAGAYNEQFF. The chain joins TRBV7-3 to TRBJ2-1; D is possibly TRBD1 (6 bases). The germline V gene has CDR1 SGHTA and CDR2 FQGTGA. The CDR3 is 16 residues long. The V gene lost 1 base and the J gene lost 2 bases, with 12 bases spanning the gap.

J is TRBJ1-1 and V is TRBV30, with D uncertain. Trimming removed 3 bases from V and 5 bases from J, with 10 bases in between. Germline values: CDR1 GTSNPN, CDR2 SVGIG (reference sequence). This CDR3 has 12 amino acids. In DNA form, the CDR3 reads TGTGCCTGGAGGATTGAGGTAACTGAAGCTTTCTTT. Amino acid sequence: CAWRIEVTEAFF.

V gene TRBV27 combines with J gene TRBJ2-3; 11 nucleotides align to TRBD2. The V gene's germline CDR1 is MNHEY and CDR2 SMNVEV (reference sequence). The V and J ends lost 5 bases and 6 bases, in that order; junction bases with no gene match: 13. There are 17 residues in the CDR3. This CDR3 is CASSTTVAGGSADTQYF. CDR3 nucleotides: TGTGCCAGCAGTACGACGGTAGCGGGAGGGTCGGCGGATACGCAGTATTTT.

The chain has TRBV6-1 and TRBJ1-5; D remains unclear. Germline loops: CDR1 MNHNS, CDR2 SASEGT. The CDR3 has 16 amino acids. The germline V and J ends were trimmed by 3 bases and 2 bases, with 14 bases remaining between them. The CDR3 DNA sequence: TGTGCCAGCAGTGAGCAGGTGGGGAGGGGCAATCAGCCCCAGCATTTT. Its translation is CASSEQVGRGNQPQHF.

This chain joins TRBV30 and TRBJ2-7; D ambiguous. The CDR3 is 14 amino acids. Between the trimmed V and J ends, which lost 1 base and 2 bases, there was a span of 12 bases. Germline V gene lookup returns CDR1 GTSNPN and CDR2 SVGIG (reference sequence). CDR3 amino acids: CAWSEAAITYEQYF. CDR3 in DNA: TGTGCCTGGAGTGAGGCAGCGATTACCTACGAGCAGTACTTC.

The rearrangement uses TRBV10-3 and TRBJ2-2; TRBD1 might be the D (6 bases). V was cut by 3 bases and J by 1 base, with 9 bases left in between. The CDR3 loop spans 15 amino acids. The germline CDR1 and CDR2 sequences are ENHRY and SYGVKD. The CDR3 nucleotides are TGTGCCATCAGTGAATCGGGACAGAACACCGGGGAGCTGTTTTTT. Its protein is CAISESGQNTGELFF.

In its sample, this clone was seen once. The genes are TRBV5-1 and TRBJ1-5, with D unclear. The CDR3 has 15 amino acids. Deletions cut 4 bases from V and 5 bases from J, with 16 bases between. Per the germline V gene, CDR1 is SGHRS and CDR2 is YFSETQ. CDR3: CASSPGTTGYQPQHF. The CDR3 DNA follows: TGCGCCAGCAGCCCCGGTACGACGGGGTATCAGCCCCAGCATTTT.

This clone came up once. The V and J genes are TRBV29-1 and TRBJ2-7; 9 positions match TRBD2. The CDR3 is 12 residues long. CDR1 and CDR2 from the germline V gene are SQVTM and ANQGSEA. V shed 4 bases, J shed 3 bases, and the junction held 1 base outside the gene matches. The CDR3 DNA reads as TGCAGCGTTGTTAGCGGGAGCTACGAGCAGTACTTC. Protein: CSVVSGSYEQYF.

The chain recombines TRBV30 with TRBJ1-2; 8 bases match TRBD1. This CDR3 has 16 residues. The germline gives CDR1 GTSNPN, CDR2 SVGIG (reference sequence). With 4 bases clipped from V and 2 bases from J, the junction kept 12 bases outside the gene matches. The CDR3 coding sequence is TGTGCCTGGACCCTACTTCGCCGGACAGGGAACTATGGCTACACCTTC. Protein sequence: CAWTLLRRTGNYGYTF. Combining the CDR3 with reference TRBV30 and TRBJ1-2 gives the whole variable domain SQTIHQWPATLVQPVGSPLSLECTVEGTSNPNLYWYRQAAGRGLQLLFYSVGIGQISSEVPQNLSASRPQDRQFILSSKKLLLSDSGFYLCAWTLLRRTGNYGYTFGSGTRLTVV.

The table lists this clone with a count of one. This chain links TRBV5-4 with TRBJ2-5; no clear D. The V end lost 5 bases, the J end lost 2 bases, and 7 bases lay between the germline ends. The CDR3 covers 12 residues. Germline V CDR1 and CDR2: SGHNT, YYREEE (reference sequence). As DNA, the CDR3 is TGTGCCAGCAGGGGCTTACAAGAGACCCAGTACTTC. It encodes CASRGLQETQYF.

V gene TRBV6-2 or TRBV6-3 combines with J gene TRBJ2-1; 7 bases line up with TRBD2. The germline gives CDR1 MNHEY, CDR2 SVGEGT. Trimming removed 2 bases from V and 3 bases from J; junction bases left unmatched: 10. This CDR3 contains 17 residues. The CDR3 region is CASSYDSLAAFYNEQFF. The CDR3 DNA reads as TGTGCCAGCAGTTACGACAGTCTAGCGGCCTTCTACAATGAGCAGTTCTTC.

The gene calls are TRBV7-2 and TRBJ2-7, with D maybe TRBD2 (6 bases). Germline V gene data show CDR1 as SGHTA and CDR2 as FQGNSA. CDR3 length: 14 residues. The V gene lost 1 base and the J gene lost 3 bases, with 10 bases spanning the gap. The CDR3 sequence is CASSLEREIYEQYF. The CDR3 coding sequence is TGTGCCAGCAGCTTAGAACGGGAGATCTACGAGCAGTACTTC. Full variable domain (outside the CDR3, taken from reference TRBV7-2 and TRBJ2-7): GAGVSQSPSNKVTEKGKDVELRCDPISGHTALYWYRQSLGQGLEFLIYFQGNSAPDKSGLPSDRFSAERTGGSVSTLTIQRTQQEDSAVYLCASSLEREIYEQYFGPGTRLTVT.

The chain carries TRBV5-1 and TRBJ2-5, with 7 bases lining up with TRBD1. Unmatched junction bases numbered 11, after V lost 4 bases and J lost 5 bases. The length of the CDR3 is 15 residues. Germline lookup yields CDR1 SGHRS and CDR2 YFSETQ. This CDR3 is CASSRMTGLGETQYF. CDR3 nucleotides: TGCGCCAGCAGCAGAATGACAGGGCTTGGGGAGACCCAGTACTTC.

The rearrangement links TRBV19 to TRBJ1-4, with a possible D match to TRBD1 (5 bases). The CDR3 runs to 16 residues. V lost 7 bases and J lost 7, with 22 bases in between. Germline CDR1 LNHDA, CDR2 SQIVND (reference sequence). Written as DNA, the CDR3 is TGTGCCAGTACCACCCGAGGGGAGCGGGCTGGTGAAAAACTGTTTTTT. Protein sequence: CASTTRGERAGEKLFF.

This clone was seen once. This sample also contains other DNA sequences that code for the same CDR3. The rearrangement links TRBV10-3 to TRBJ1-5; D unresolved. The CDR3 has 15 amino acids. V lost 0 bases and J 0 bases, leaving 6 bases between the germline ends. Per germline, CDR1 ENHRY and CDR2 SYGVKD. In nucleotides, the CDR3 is TGTGCCATCAGTGAGTCCGGGTATAGCAATCAGCCCCAGCATTTT. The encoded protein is CAISESGYSNQPQHF.

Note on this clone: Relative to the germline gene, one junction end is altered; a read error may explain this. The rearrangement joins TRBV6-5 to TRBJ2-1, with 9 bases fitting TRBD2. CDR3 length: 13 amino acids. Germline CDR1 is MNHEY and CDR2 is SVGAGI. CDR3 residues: CASSPAAGGPHLF. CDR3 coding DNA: TGTGCCAGCAGTCCCGCGGCGGGAGGGCCCCACCTCTTC.